This T cell receptor (beta chain) is from a study of T cell repertoires in cytomegalovirus infection. Overall study context: Carrying CMV and the relevant HLA type showed in public TCR beta signatures.

Note on this clonotype: Its antigen is unidentified.

General study findings and limits: Within the response measured ex vivo, HLA-C-restricted CMV-specific TCR beta clonotypes were dominant.

In TCRdb, the reads were re-called with MiXCR into one record per CDR3 protein. Of about 830,000 distinct CDR3 sequences listed, approximately 30% are singletons. Source: cultured CD8+ T cells from PBMCs, taken from culture after CMV antigen stimulation. This receptor was taken from a human donor in good health (CMV status not recorded). Some clones in this sample may be carry-over from other donors' samples.

CDR3 DNA: TGTGCCAGCAGCGTTGGAGGGCGGGGGAATGAAAAACTGTTTTTT. Translating it yields CASSVGGRGNEKLFF. The chain has TRBV9 and TRBJ1-4; D might be TRBD1 (5 bases). Germline lookup yields CDR1 SGDLS and CDR2 YYNGEE. This CDR3 spans 15 amino acids. Trimming removed 2 bases from V and 5 bases from J, with 13 bases in between. Combining the CDR3 with reference TRBV9 and TRBJ1-4 gives the whole variable domain DSGVTQTPKHLITATGQRVTLRCSPRSGDLSVYWYQQSLDQGLQFLIQYYNGEERAKGNILERFSAQQFPDLHSELNLSSLELGDSALYFCASSVGGRGNEKLFFGSGTQLSVL.